The clone carrying this T cell receptor (beta chain) was seen a few times. The data belong to a study of OX40 agonist ivuxolimab in advanced cancers. Using immunoSEQ multiplex PCR, the repertoire was profiled, and TCRdb retains in-frame clones only, with some absent. The sample includes tens of thousands of clones, approximately 89% seen only once; the top ten take about 1%. CDR1 is SGHTA and CDR2 is FQGNSA in the germline V gene. The CDR3 is 14 residues long. V lost 2 bases to trimming and J lost 3 bases, with 11 bases between them. The chain joins TRBV7-2 to TRBJ2-7; D unresolved. This clonotype was obtained from an adult with an advanced solid tumor such as melanoma, head and neck, liver or kidney cancer. The specimen was CD4+ or CD8+ T cells sorted from blood, collected in a trial of the OX40 agonist ivuxolimab. Here the CDR3 DNA reads TGTGCCAGCAGCTTACTGCCCCAAGGCTACGAGCAGTACTTC. This gives the protein CASSLLPQGYEQYF. Using reference TRBV7-2 and TRBJ2-7 for the parts outside the CDR3, the full variable domain is GAGVSQSPSNKVTEKGKDVELRCDPISGHTALYWYRQSLGQGLEFLIYFQGNSAPDKSGLPSDRFSAERTGGSVSTLTIQRTQQEDSAVYLCASSLLPQGYEQYFGPGTRLTVT.